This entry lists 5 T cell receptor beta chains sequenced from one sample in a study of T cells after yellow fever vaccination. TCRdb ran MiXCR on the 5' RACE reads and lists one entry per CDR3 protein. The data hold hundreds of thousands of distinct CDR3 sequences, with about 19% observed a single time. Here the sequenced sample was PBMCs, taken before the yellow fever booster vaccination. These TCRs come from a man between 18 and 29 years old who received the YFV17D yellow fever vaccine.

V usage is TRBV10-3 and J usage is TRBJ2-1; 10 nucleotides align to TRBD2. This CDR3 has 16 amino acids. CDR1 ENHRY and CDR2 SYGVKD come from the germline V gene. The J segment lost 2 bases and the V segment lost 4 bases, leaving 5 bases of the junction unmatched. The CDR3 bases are TGTGCCATCAGTGGGAATAGCGGGGGGCCCTACAATGAGCAGTTCTTC. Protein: CAISGNSGGPYNEQFF.

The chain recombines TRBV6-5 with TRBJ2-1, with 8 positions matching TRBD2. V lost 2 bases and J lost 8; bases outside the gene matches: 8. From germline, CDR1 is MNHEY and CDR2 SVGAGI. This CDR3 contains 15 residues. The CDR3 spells CASSYIGLAEDEQFF. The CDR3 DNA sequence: TGTGCCAGCAGTTACATAGGACTAGCTGAGGATGAGCAGTTCTTC.

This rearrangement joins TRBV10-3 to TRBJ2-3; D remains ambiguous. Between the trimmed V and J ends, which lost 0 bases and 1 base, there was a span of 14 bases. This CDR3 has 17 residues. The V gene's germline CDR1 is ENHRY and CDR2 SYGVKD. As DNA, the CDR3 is TGTGCCATCAGTGAGTCGAATTCGGTCCGCCGCACAGATACGCAGTATTTT. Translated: CAISESNSVRRTDTQYF.

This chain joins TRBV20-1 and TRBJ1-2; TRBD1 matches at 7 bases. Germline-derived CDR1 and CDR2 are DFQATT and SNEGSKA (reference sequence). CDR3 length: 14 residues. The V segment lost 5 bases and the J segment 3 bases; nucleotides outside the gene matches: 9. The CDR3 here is CSAQRRTGDYGYTF. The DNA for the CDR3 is TGCAGTGCTCAGAGAAGGACAGGAGACTATGGCTACACCTTC.

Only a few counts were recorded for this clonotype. CDR3 protein: CSVGAVNYGYTF. The CDR3 nucleotides read TGCAGCGTTGGGGCAGTAAATTATGGCTACACCTTC. V usage is TRBV29-1 and J usage is TRBJ1-2; D is ambiguous. The CDR3 length is 12 residues. Deletions cut 4 bases from V and 5 bases from J, with 11 bases between. CDR1 is SQVTM, CDR2 ANQGSEA, per germline.